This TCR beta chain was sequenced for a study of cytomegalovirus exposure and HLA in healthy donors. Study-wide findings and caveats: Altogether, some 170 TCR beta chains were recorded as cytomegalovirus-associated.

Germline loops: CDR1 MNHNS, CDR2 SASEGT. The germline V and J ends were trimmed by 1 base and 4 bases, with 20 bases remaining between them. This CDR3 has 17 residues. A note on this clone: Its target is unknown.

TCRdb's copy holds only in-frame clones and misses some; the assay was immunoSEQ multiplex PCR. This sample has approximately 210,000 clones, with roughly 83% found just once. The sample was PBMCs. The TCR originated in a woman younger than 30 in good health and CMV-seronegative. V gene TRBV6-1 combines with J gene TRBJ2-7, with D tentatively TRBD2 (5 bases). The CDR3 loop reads CASSEVSSGFGGYEQYF. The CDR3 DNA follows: TGTGCCAGCAGTGAAGTTTCCTCGGGGTTTGGAGGTTACGAGCAGTACTTC.